This T cell receptor (beta chain) was sequenced in a study of blood T cell repertoires in COVID-19. Overall study context: The United States, Italy and Spain provided the acute and convalescent COVID-19 samples. In each case, the material was cDNA or gDNA derived from T cells, B-cell-depleted T cells, or PBMCs.

The CDR3 runs to 15 residues. From germline, CDR1 is MNHEY and CDR2 SMNVEV (reference sequence). Trimming shortened V by 5 bases and J by 0 bases, and 11 bases separated the two germline ends. How the authors handled the data: Nucleated cell number was recorded as an estimate derived from reference gene primer amplification. Generated by immunoSEQ multiplex PCR, the TCRdb table keeps only in-frame clones and is missing some. V and J calls plus clone size are reproduced from that table; the DNA served to infer D and trimming. The sample lists more than 250,000 clones; around 83% were seen once. This clone was found once.

This receptor was identified in a woman aged 45-65 years with acute or convalescent COVID-19. Material for sequencing was peripheral blood. The chain combines TRBV27 with TRBJ2-1; D remains ambiguous. CDR3 sequence: CASSTTRVSYNEQFF. The CDR3 DNA reads TGTGCCAGCAGTACTACCCGAGTCTCCTACAATGAGCAGTTCTTC.